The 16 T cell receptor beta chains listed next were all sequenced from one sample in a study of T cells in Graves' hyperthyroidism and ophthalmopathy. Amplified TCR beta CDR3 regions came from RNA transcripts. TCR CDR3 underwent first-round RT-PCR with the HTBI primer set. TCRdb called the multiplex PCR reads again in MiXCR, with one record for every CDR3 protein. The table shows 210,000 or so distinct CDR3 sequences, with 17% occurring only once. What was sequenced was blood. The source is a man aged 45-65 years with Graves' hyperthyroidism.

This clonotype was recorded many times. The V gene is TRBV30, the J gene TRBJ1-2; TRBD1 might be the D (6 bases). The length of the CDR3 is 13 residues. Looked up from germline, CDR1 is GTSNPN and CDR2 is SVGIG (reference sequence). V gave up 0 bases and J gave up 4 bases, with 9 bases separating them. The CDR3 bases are TGTGCCTGGAGTGTAGGGGGGAGCTATGGCTACACCTTC. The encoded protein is CAWSVGGSYGYTF.

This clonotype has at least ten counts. CDR3 protein: CASSEQGPDTQYF. Written as DNA, the CDR3 is TGTGCCAGCAGCGAACAGGGGCCAGATACGCAGTATTTT. The J gene is TRBJ2-3, the V gene TRBV7-3, with 7 positions matching TRBD1. This CDR3 comprises 13 residues. V dropped 5 bases and J dropped 4; count of bases not matched to a gene: 3. In germline, CDR1 is SGHTA, CDR2 FQGTGA.

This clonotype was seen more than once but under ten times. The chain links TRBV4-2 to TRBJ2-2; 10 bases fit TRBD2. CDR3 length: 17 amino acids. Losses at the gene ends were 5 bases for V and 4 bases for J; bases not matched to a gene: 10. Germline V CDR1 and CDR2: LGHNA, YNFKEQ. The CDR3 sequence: CASSSPGTSVLTGELFF. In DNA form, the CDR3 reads TGTGCCAGCAGCTCCCCCGGGACTAGCGTTCTCACCGGGGAGCTGTTTTTT.

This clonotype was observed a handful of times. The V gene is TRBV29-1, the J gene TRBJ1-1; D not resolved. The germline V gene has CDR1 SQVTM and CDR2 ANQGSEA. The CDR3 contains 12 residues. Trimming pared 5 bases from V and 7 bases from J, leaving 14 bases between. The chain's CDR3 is CSVSSQGSEAFF. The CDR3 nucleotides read TGCAGCGTTAGTTCGCAAGGTAGTGAAGCTTTCTTT. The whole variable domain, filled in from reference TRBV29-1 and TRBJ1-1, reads SAVISQKPSRDICQRGTSLTIQCQVDSQVTMMFWYRQQPGQSLTLIATANQGSEATYESGFVIDKFPISRPNLTFSTLTVSNMSPEDSSIYLCSVSSQGSEAFFGQGTRLTVV.

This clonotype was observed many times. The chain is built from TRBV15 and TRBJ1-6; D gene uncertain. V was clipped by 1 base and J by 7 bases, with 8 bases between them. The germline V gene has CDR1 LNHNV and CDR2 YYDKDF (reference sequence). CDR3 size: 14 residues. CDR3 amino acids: CATSRVDANSPLHF. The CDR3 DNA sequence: TGTGCCACCAGCAGAGTGGACGCGAATTCACCCCTCCACTTT. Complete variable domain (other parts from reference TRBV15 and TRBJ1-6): DAMVIQNPRYQVTQFGKPVTLSCSQTLNHNVMYWYQQKSSQAPKLLFHYYDKDFNNEADTPDNFQSRRPNTSFCFLDIRSPGLGDTAMYLCATSRVDANSPLHFGNGTRLTVT.

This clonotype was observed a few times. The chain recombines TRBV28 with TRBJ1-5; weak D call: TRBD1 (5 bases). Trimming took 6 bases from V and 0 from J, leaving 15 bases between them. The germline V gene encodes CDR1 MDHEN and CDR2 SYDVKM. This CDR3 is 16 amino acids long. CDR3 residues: CASRAWDGYSNQPQHF. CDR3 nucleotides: TGTGCCAGCAGAGCCTGGGACGGTTATAGCAATCAGCCCCAGCATTTT.

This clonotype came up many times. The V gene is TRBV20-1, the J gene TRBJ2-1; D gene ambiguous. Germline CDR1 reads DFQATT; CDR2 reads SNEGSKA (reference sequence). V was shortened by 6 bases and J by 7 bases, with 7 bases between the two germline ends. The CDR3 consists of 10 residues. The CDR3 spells CSALRNEQFF. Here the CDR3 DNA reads TGCAGTGCCCTTAGAAATGAGCAGTTCTTC.

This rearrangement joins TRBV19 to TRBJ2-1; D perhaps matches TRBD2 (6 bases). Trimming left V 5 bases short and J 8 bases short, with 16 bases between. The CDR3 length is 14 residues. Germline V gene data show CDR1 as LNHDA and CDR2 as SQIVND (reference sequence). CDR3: CASSLRDLGHEQFF. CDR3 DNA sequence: TGTGCCAGTAGTTTGCGGGACCTGGGCCATGAGCAGTTCTTC.

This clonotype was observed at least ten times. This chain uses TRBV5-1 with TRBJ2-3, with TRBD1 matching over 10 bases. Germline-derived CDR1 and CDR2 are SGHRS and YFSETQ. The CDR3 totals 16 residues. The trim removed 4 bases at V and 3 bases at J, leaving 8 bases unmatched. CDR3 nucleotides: TGCGCCAGCAGCCGAAACGGACAGGGGGGAACAGATACGCAGTATTTT. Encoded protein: CASSRNGQGGTDTQYF. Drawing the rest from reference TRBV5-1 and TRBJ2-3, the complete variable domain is KAGVTQTPRYLIKTRGQQVTLSCSPISGHRSVSWYQQTPGQGLQFLFEYFSETQRNKGNFPGRFSGRQFSNSRSEMNVSTLELGDSALYLCASSRNGQGGTDTQYFGPGTRLTVL.

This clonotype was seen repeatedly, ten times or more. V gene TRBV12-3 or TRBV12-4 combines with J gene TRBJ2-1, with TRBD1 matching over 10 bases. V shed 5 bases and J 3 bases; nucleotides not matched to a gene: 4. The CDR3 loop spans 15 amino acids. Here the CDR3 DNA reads TGTGCCAGCAGTGCAAGGGACAGGGGCTACAATGAGCAGTTCTTC. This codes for CASSARDRGYNEQFF.

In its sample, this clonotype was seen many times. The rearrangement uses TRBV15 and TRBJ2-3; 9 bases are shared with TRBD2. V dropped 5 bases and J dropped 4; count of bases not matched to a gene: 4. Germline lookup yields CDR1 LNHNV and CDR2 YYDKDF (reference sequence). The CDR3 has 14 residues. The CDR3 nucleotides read TGTGCCACCAGCGCGGGAGGGCCTTCAGATACGCAGTATTTT. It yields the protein CATSAGGPSDTQYF.

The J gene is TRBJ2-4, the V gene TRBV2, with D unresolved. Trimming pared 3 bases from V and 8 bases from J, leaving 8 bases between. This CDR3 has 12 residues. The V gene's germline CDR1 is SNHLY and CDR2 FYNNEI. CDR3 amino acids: CASSDLSYIQYF. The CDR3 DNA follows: TGTGCCAGCAGTGATTTGTCATACATTCAGTACTTC.

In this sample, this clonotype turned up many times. CDR3 coding DNA: TGTGCCAGCAGTGAAAGGACTAGCGGGAGGAGGGCAGATACGCAGTATTTT. Amino acid sequence: CASSERTSGRRADTQYF. This chain links TRBV2 with TRBJ2-3; TRBD2 matches 14 bases. The CDR3 runs 17 residues. The germline CDR1 and CDR2 sequences are SNHLY and FYNNEI. Trimming cost V 2 bases and J 4 bases; bases outside gene matches: 5.

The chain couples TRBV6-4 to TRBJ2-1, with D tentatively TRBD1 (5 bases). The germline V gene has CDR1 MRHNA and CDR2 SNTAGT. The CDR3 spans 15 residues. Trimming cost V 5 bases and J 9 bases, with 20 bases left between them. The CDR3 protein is CASSRTPLQGSEQFF. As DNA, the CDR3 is TGTGCCAGCAGTCGCACCCCCCTGCAGGGCAGTGAGCAGTTCTTC.

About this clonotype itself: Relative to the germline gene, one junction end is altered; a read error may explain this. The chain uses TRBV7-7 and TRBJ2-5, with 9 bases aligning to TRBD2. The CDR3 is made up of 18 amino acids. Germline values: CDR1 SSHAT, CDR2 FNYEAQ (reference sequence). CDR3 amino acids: CASSLRFAGGPGQETQYF. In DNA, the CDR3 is TGTGCTAGCAGCTTAAGGTTTGCGGGAGGGCCTGGTCAAGAGACCCAGTACTTC.

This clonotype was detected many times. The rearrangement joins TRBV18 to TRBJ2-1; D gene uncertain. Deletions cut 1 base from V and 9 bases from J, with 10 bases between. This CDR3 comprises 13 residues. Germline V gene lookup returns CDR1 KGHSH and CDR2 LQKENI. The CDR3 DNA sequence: TGTGCCAGCTCACCACGAAGAGAGTCTGAGCAGTTCTTC. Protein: CASSPRRESEQFF.